These 11 T cell receptor beta chains share one sample of origin, sequenced in a study of CD8+ T cells in alopecia areata. RNA was extracted and reverse transcribed into cDNA as the sequencing template. Measured with immunoSEQ multiplex PCR; TCRdb has only the in-frame clones, and not every one. The table has about 150,000 clones, 45% to 60% seen once. Material: CD8+ T cells sorted from blood, obtained at week 0. These receptors came from a human donor with alopecia areata.

The chain recombines TRBV10-3 with TRBJ1-1, with a tentative D call TRBD1 (5 bases). This CDR3 is 14 amino acids long. Trimming left V 4 bases short and J 3 bases short, with 12 bases between. The germline gives CDR1 ENHRY, CDR2 SYGVKD. The CDR3: CAISGRDLDTEAFF. As DNA, the CDR3 is TGTGCCATCAGTGGGCGGGACTTGGACACTGAAGCTTTCTTT.

The count of this clone is one. The chain is built from TRBV7-2 and TRBJ2-3, with 14 bases fitting TRBD2. Trimming took 3 bases from V and 4 from J; bases not matched to a gene: 3. In germline, CDR1 is SGHTA, CDR2 FQGNSA. CDR3 length equals 16 residues. CDR3 bases: TGTGCCAGCAGCTTGACTAGCGGGGGGGCCTCAGATACGCAGTATTTT. This codes for CASSLTSGGASDTQYF.

The chain carries TRBV29-1 and TRBJ1-2, with a tentative D call TRBD1 (5 bases). The CDR3 contains 14 residues. Germline V gene data show CDR1 as SQVTM and CDR2 as ANQGSEA. V was shortened by 1 base and J by 3 bases, with 12 bases between the two germline ends. The CDR3 reads CSVEAQGAYYGYTF. Written as DNA, the CDR3 is TGCAGCGTTGAAGCACAAGGGGCCTACTATGGCTACACCTTC.

The V gene is TRBV27, the J gene TRBJ2-3; TRBD2 matches 9 bases. V shed 2 bases, J shed 4 bases, and the junction held 7 bases outside the gene matches. Germline assignment: CDR1 MNHEY and CDR2 SMNVEV (reference sequence). CDR3 size: 16 residues. CDR3 residues: CASSLIAGGSADTQYF. The CDR3 DNA sequence: TGTGCCAGCAGTTTAATCGCGGGGGGGTCGGCAGATACGCAGTATTTT.

The CDR3 DNA follows: TGTGCCAGCAGTTACCTGACCCCAGGCCATGGCTACACCTTC. This translates into CASSYLTPGHGYTF. J is TRBJ1-2 and V is TRBV6-6; D uncertain. Trimming took 2 bases from V and 6 from J, leaving 13 bases between them. The CDR3 length is 14 residues. The V gene's germline CDR1 is MNHNY and CDR2 SVGAGI (reference sequence).

This clone was counted only a few times. The chain is built from TRBV18 and TRBJ2-7, with 9 bases fitting TRBD1. Losses at the gene ends were 3 bases for V and 5 bases for J; bases not matched to a gene: 5. The V gene's germline CDR1 is KGHSH and CDR2 LQKENI. CDR3 length: 14 amino acids. In nucleotides, the CDR3 is TGTGCCAGCTCACCTGGGACAGGGTCCGACGAGCAGTACTTC. Protein sequence: CASSPGTGSDEQYF.

The chain couples TRBV5-1 to TRBJ2-5; no clear D gene. CDR1 and CDR2 from the germline V gene are SGHRS and YFSETQ. V gave up 0 bases and J gave up 0 bases, with 12 bases separating them. This CDR3 has 16 amino acids. This CDR3 is CASSLDTAQYQETQYF. CDR3 in DNA: TGCGCCAGCAGCTTGGATACGGCCCAGTACCAAGAGACCCAGTACTTC.

This rearrangement joins TRBV7-9 to TRBJ2-3; weak D call: TRBD1 (5 bases). Trimming cost V 0 bases and J 10 bases, with 14 bases left between them. The length of the CDR3 is 14 residues. CDR1 and CDR2 (germline): SEHNR, FQNEAQ (reference sequence). Written as DNA, the CDR3 is TGTGCCAGCAGCTTAGCGCCACAGGCGAACCCGCAGTATTTT. Its translation: CASSLAPQANPQYF.

V usage is TRBV13 and J usage is TRBJ2-1, with TRBD1 as a possible D gene (5 bases). CDR3 length equals 14 residues. V gave up 0 bases and J gave up 3 bases, with 6 bases separating them. Germline-derived CDR1 and CDR2 are PRHDT and FYEKMQ (reference sequence). This CDR3 reads CASSLGDSYNEQFF. The CDR3 coding sequence is TGTGCCAGCAGCTTAGGTGACAGCTACAATGAGCAGTTCTTC. Full variable domain (rest looked up from reference TRBV13 and TRBJ2-1): AAGVIQSPRHLIKEKRETATLKCYPIPRHDTVYWYQQGPGQDPQFLISFYEKMQSDKGSIPDRFSAQQFSDYHSELNMSSLELGDSALYFCASSLGDSYNEQFFGPGTRLTVL.

This clone was detected only once. V and J are TRBV29-1 and TRBJ1-1, with TRBD1 as a possible D gene (5 bases). Trimming left V 5 bases short and J 7 bases short, with 14 bases between. The CDR3 totals 12 residues. Germline V CDR1 and CDR2: SQVTM, ANQGSEA. The CDR3 loop is CSVLWQGREAFF. The CDR3, as DNA: TGCAGCGTTCTCTGGCAGGGTCGTGAAGCTTTCTTT.

This clone was picked up a small number of times. This chain links TRBV10-2 with TRBJ1-5; unclear D gene. Germline CDR1 is WSHSY and CDR2 is SAAADI. The V end lost 7 bases, the J end lost 4 bases, and 8 bases lay between the germline ends. This CDR3 comprises 12 residues. The CDR3 region has the DNA TGCGCCAGCACGGAGGGAAATCAGCCCCAGCATTTT. This encodes CASTEGNQPQHF.